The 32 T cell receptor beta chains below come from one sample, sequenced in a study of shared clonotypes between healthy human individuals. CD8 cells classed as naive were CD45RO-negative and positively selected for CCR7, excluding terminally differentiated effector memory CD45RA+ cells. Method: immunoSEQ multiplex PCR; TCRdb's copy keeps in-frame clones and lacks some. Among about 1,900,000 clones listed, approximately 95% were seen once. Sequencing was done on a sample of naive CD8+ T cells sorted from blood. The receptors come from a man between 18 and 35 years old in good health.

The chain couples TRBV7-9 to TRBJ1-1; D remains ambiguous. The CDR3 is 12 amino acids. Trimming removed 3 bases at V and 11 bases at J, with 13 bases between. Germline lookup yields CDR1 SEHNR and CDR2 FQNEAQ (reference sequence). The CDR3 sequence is CASSFSPTEAFF. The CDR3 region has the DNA TGTGCCAGCAGCTTCAGTCCGACGGAGGCTTTCTTT.

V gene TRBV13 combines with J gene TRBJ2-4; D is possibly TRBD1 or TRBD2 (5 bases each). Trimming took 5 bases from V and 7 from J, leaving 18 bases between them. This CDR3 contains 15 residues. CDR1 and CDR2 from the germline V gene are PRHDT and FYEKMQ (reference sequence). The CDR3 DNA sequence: TGTGCCAGCAGCATGGGACCGCTCGTGGATAACATTCAGTACTTC. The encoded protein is CASSMGPLVDNIQYF.

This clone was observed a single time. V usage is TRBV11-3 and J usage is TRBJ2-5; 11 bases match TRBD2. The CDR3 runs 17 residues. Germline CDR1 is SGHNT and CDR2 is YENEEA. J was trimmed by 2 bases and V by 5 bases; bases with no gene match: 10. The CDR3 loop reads CASSVGELAGGQETQYF. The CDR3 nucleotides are TGTGCCAGCAGCGTTGGGGAGCTAGCGGGGGGACAAGAGACCCAGTACTTC.

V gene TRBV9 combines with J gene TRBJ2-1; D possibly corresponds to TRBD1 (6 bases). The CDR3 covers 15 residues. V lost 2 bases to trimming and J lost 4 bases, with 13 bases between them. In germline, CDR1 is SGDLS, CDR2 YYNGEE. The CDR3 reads CASSVYRDSYNEQFF. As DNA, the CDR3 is TGTGCCAGCAGCGTGTACAGGGATAGTTACAATGAGCAGTTCTTC.

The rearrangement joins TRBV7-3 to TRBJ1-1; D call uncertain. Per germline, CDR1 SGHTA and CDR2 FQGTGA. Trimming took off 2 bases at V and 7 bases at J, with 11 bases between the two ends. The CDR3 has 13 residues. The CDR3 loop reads CASSLVRGGEAFF. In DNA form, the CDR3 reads TGTGCCAGCAGCTTAGTACGGGGTGGTGAAGCTTTCTTT.

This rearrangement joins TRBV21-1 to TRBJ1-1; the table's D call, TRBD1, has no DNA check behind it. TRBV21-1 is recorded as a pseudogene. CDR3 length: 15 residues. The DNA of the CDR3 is TGTGCCAGGCCGGGACAGGGGGCTGAGGACACTGAAGCTTTCTTT. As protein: CARPGQGAEDTEAFF.

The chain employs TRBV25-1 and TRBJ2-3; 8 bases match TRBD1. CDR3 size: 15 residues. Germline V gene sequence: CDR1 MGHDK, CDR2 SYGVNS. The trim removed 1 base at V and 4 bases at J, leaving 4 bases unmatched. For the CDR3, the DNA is TGTGCCAGCAGTGAATCAGGGGGCCAAGCAGATACGCAGTATTTT. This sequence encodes CASSESGGQADTQYF.

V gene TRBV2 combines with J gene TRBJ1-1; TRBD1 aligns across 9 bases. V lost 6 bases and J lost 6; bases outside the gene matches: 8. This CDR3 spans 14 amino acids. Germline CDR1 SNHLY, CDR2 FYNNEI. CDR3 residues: CASRETGGVAEAFF. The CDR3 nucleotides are TGTGCCAGCAGAGAAACAGGGGGCGTCGCTGAAGCTTTCTTT.

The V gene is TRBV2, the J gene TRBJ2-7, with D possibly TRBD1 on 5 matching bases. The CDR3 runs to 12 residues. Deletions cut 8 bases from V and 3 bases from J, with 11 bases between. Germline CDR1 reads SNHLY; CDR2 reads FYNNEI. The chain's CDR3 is CASSFRDYEQYF. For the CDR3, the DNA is TGTGCCAGCTCGTTCAGGGACTACGAGCAGTACTTC.

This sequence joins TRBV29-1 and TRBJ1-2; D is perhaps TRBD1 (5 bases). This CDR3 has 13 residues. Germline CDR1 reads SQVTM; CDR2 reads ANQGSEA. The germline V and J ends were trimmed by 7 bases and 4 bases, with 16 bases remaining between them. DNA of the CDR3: TGCAGCGCTACAATCCAGGGATCCTATGGCTACACCTTC. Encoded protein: CSATIQGSYGYTF. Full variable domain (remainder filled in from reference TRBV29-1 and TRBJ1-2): SAVISQKPSRDICQRGTSLTIQCQVDSQVTMMFWYRQQPGQSLTLIATANQGSEATYESGFVIDKFPISRPNLTFSTLTVSNMSPEDSSIYLCSATIQGSYGYTFGSGTRLTVV.

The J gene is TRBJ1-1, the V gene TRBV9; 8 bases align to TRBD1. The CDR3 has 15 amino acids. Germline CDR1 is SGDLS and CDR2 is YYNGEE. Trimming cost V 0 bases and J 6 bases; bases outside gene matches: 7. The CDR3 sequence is CASSVGGDRMSEAFF. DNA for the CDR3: TGTGCCAGCAGCGTAGGTGGGGACAGGATGTCTGAAGCTTTCTTT.

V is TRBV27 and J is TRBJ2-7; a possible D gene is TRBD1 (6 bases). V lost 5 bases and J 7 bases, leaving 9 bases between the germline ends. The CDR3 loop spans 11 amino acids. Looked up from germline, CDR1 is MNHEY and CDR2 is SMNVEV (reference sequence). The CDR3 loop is CASSATGEQYF. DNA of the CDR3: TGTGCCAGCAGTGCTACAGGGGAGCAGTACTTC.

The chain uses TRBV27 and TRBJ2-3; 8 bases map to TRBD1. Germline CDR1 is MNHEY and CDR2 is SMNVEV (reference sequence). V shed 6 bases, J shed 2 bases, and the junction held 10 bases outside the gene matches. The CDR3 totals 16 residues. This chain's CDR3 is CASRIHQDRATDTQYF. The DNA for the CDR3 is TGTGCCAGCAGAATTCACCAGGACAGGGCCACAGATACGCAGTATTTT.

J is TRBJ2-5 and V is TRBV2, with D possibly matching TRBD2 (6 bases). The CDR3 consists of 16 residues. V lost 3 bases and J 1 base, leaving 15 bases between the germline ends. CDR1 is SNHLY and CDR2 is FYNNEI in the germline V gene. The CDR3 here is CASSEWGEGSQETQYF. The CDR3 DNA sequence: TGTGCCAGCAGTGAGTGGGGGGAAGGGAGCCAAGAGACCCAGTACTTC.

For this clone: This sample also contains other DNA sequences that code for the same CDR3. CDR3 in amino acids: CASSLAGTGAYEQYF. The CDR3 region has the DNA TGTGCCAGCAGCTTAGCGGGGACAGGGGCCTACGAGCAGTACTTC. The J gene is TRBJ2-7, the V gene TRBV13, with TRBD1 matching 10 bases. The CDR3 has 15 amino acids. V trimming: 1 base; J trimming: 2 bases; junction bases outside the gene matches: 2. In germline, CDR1 is PRHDT, CDR2 FYEKMQ (reference sequence).

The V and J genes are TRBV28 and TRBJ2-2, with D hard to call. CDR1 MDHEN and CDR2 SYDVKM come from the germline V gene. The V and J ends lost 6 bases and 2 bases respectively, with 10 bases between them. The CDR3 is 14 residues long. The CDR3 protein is CASSTLLNTGELFF. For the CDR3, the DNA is TGTGCCAGCAGCACCTTGCTAAACACCGGGGAGCTGTTTTTT.

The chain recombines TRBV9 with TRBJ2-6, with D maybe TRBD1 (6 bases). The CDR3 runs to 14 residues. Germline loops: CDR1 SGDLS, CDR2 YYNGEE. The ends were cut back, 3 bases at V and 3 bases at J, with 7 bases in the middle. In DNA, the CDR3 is TGTGCCAGCAGCGAGACAGGTGGGGCCAACGTCCTGACTTTC. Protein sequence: CASSETGGANVLTF.

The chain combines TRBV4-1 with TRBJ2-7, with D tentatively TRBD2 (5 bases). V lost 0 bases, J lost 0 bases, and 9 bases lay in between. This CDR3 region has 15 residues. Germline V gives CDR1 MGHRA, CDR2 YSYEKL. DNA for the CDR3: TGCGCCAGCAGCCAAGAGTTTGGGAGCTCCTACGAGCAGTACTTC. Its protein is CASSQEFGSSYEQYF.

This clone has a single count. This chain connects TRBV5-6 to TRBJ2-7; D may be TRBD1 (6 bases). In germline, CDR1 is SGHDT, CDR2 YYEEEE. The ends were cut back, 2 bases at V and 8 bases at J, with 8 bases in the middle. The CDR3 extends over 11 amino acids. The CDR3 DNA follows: TGTGCCAGCAGCTTACAGGGACAGCAGTACTTC. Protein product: CASSLQGQQYF.

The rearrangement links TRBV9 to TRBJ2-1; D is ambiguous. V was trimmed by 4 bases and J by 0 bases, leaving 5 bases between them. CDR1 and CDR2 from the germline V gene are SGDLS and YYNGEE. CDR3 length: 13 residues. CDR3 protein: CASSSISYNEQFF. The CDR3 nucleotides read TGTGCCAGCAGCTCAATCTCCTACAATGAGCAGTTCTTC.

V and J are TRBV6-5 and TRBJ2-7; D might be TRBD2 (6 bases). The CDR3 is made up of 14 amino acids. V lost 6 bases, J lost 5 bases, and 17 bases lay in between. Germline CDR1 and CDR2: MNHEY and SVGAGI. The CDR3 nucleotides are TGTGCCAGCAGAAATCGGGAGTTTATCGACGAGCAGTACTTC. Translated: CASRNREFIDEQYF.

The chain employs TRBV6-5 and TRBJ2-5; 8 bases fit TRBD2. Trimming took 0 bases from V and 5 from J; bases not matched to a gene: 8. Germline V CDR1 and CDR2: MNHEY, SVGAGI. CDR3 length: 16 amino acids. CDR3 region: CASSYSRSGGGETQYF. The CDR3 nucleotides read TGTGCCAGCAGTTACTCGAGGTCGGGAGGGGGGGAGACCCAGTACTTC.

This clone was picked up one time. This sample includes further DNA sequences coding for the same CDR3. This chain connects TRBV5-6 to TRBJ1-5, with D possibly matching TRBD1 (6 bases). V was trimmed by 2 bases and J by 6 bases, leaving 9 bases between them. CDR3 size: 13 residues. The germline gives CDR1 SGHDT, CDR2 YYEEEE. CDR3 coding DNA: TGTGCCAGCAGCTTAGGGGGTATTCAGCCCCAGCATTTT. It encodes CASSLGGIQPQHF.

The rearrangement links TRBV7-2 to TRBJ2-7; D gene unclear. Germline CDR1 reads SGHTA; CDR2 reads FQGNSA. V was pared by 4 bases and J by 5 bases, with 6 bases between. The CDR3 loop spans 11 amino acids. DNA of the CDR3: TGTGCCAGCAGCTCAACTAACGAGCAGTACTTC. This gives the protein CASSSTNEQYF.

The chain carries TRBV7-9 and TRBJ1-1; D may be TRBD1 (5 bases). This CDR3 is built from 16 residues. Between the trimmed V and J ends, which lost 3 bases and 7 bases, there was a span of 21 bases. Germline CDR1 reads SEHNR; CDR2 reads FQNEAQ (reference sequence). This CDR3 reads CASSFIRDGVIGEAFF. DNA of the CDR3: TGTGCCAGCAGCTTCATCCGGGACGGGGTTATCGGTGAAGCTTTCTTT.

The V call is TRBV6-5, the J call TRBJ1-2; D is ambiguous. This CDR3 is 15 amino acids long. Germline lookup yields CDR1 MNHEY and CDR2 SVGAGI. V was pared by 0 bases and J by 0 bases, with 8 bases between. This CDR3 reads CASSYSEGSNYGYTF. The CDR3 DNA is TGTGCCAGCAGTTACTCAGAGGGATCTAACTATGGCTACACCTTC.

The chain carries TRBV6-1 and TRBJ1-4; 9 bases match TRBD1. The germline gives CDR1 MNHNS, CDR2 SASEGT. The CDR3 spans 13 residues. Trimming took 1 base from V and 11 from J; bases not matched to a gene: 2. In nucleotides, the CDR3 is TGTGCCAGCAGTGAAGGGGGGACAGGGAAACTGTTTTTT. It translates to CASSEGGTGKLFF.

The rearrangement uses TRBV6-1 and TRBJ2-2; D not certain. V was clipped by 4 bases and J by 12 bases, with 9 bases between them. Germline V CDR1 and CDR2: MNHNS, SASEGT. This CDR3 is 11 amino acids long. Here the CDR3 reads CASSGGGKLFF. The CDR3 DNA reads TGTGCCAGCAGTGGGGGTGGGAAGCTGTTTTTT.

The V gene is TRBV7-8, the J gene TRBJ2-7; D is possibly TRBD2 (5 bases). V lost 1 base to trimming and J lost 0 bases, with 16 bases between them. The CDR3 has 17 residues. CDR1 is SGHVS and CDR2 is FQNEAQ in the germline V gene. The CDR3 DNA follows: TGTGCCAGCAGCTTAGTGCCTGAGGGAGAGAGCTCCTACGAGCAGTACTTC. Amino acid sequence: CASSLVPEGESSYEQYF.

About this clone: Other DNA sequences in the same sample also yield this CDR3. CDR3 in amino acids: CASSLAWGTEAFF. The CDR3 region has the DNA TGCGCCAGCAGCTTGGCGTGGGGCACTGAAGCTTTCTTT. The gene calls are TRBV5-1 and TRBJ1-1; D is ambiguous. CDR1 SGHRS and CDR2 YFSETQ come from the germline V gene. Trimming took off 0 bases at V and 4 bases at J, with 7 bases between the two ends. This CDR3 spans 13 amino acids.

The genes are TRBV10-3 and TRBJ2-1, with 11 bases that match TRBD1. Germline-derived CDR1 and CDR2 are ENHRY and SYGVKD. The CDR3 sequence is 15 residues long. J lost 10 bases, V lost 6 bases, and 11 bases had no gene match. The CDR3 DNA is TGTGCCATCAGCCCCGGGACAGGGGGGGAGGAAGAGCAGTTCTTC. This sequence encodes CAISPGTGGEEEQFF.

The CDR3 here is CASSLGLTGMSSPLHF. The CDR3 DNA follows: TGTGCCAGCAGCTTAGGCCTAACAGGGATGAGTTCACCCCTCCACTTT. The rearrangement uses TRBV13 and TRBJ1-6; possibly TRBD1 for D (6 bases). There are 16 residues in the CDR3. The germline gives CDR1 PRHDT, CDR2 FYEKMQ (reference sequence). Trimming removed 0 bases at V and 9 bases at J, with 15 bases between.